The TCR beta chain under discussion was sequenced for a study of cytomegalovirus exposure and HLA in healthy donors (dated by TCRdb to the late 2010s). With respect to the entire study: An earlier analysis of approximately 640 of the donors reported roughly 300 Gb of sequence data and roughly 100 million unique TCR beta sequences from roughly 180 million T cells. An early release that covered around 590 HLA-typed donors contained about 300 gigabases of sequencing data and about 93 million unique TCR sequences. Of the 398 genotyped donors, 81% were placed in the genetic ancestry cluster associated with self-reported Caucasian donors. The aim of the study was to test whether cataloging public T cell receptors could identify signatures of past pathogen exposure. The T cell repertoires of under 750 subjects were profiled by immunosequencing and related to cytomegalovirus serostatus. Along with the roughly 700-subject first cohort, a separate validation cohort of over a hundred different subjects was used. The study combined high-throughput TCR immunosequencing, statistical association of individual TCRs with disease status, and machine learning to predict cytomegalovirus infection status. A later analysis re-analyzed previously published TCR beta repertoires from 550 to 700 donors and added high-resolution HLA genotyping to study TCR occurrence patterns. In the later analysis, no new phenotypic data were used to find candidate immune exposures; instead, reliance was placed on TCR beta sequences and their occurrence across donors. An earlier analysis of several hundred of the donors applied high-throughput TCR beta sequencing to assess whether each TCR beta V gene segment acted as functional or pseudogenic. Donor age, sex, ethnicity and CMV serostatus were compiled together with the repertoire data. A later genetic analysis used genome-wide SNP genotypes for 398 of the 666 donors, treating that subset as a discovery cohort. All discovery cohort repertoires had been generated using a single sequencing platform. Both class I and class II loci were covered by HLA typing, at four-digit resolution. Typing coverage varied by locus: about 629-640 donors for A, B, C, DRB1 and DQB1; 500 to 550 for DQA1; over 600 for DPA1; approximately 470 for DPB1. Because of strong linkage in the cohort, a handful of DR-DQ haplotypes were treated as single units for association and clustering. Across around 400 genotyped donors of the cohort, an average of about 240,000 unique TCR beta nucleotide sequences per donor were sequenced, and 15% to 20% of those sequences were non-productive. Study-wide findings and limitations: Broadly in line with IMGT annotations, most TCR beta V segments showed up in productive rearrangements about 87% or about 30% of the time in an earlier analysis of approximately 640 of the donors. In a later analysis, several top co-occurrence clusters were reported to appear linked to parvovirus B19, influenza, CMV and Epstein-Barr virus. A cluster of highly shared sequence variants was judged likely to be a technical artifact of the sequencing pipeline. Because counts were too low, fewer than 20 rarely observed V segments, including chromosome 9 orphons, were excluded from the earlier analysis of around 640 of the donors. Roughly uniform sequencing depth across donors was assumed in presence/absence analyses, although this assumption may not hold. A further reported finding was that TCR beta sequences accurately predicted the HLA-A and HLA-B alleles for most subjects in the first cohort. In a later analysis, HLA-associated TCR beta chains were found to be more clonally expanded and to have lower generation probabilities than equally common non-associated chains. Most TCR sequences were observed very rarely across donors, whereas some public TCRs were present in many individuals. In a later analysis, most CMV-associated TCR beta chains were found to appear HLA-restricted, with HLA associations seemingly driven largely by CMV exposure. The authors suggested that the approach could potentially be generalized to other disease states and immunological phenotypes. The classifier was reported to diagnose cytomegalovirus status with high specificity and sensitivity in both the original cohort and the validation cohort. In a later genetic analysis, a missense DCLRE1C variant was associated with V-gene and J-gene trimming of TCR beta chains, and the association was replicated in an independent cohort. Compared with the roughly 600-donor mean, donors in an Asian-associated ancestry cluster had fewer N-insertions in productive TCRs, according to a later genetic analysis. In a later analysis, 16,951 TCR beta sequences were associated with specific HLA alleles at a false discovery rate of 0.05. In vitro tests confirmed that three of the cytomegalovirus-associated TCR beta chains recognize cytomegalovirus antigens. For the cohort, immune exposure information was limited to CMV serostatus. According to a later analysis, TCR association rates differed among HLA loci, with DRB1 alleles showing the most associated TCRs and HLA-C alleles showing the fewest. HLA typing was unavailable for some donors at each locus, so association tests used only the typed subset. The cohort was sequenced for TCR beta chains only, and without alpha or paired-chain data the features that could be detected were limited. Correlated functional status among segregating V segments might be attributable to linkage disequilibrium, but an unknown experimental factor could not be ruled out. When HLA alleles, especially DR and DQ, strongly co-occurred, TCR associations were difficult to assign to individual alleles. The study gave a list of more than 150 TCR beta chains associated with cytomegalovirus.

Comments on this clone: Its antigen target is currently unknown. No base quality information exists; no much larger clone differs at one position.

The cohort was made up of about 670 healthy bone marrow donors. Cohort members were all nominally healthy when sampled, although unrecorded immune exposures were likely present. The donor was CMV seronegative and belonged to the group of 350 to 400 seronegative cohort members. Every donor gave a peripheral blood sample, and the peripheral blood mononuclear cells from that sample were used for TCR beta sequencing. Genomic DNA was extracted from the blood cell samples with the Qiagen DNeasy Blood Extraction Kit. The library was generated by the immunoSEQ multiplex PCR assay. A mixture of 60 forward primers for TCR Vbeta segments and 13 reverse primers for TCR Jbeta segments was used in the multiplex PCR. The CDR3 region of rearranged TCR beta genes was amplified from genomic DNA with a multiplex PCR assay. The amplified TCR beta libraries were sequenced on the Illumina HiSeq System as 87-base-pair reads. In the paper's pipeline: A later analysis counted some 74 million unique TCR beta chains across the 600 to 850 repertoires, and around 12 million of these chains were shared by at least two donors. Raw reads were error-corrected and collapsed into unique sequences with a nearest-neighbor algorithm that merged closely related sequences to remove PCR and sequencing errors. V, D and J gene segments were assigned by aligning CDR3 sequences to IMGT reference sequences. For a sequence to be retained, at least a six-nucleotide match to both a V gene segment and a J gene segment was required. Rearrangements were classified as productive when the CDR3 lacked stop codons and remained in frame with V and J, and all other rearrangements were classified as non-productive. CDR3 was defined according to IMGT convention as the region running from the second conserved V-encoded cysteine to the conserved J-encoded phenylalanine. The earlier analysis of 500 to 750 of the donors excluded any sequence lacking an unambiguous match to a single V gene segment. An earlier analysis of a few hundred of the donors called V segments functional above 56.7% productive rearrangements and segregating when the between-donor standard deviation exceeded 5%. A statistical classification framework was built for diagnosing cytomegalovirus status from the catalog of TCR beta chain sequences. A later analysis assigned V and J genes by comparing TCR nucleotide sequences with IMGT/GENE-DB human TR gene sequences. Using the TCRdist pipeline, a later analysis assigned CDR3 sequences along with most-parsimonious VDJ recombination scenarios. In a later analysis, each TCR beta chain was defined by its CDR3 amino acid sequence together with its V-gene family, and reads lacking a unique V-gene family were excluded. A later analysis removed 600 or so highly shared, low-generation-probability nucleotide sequences to deal with suspected cross-contamination and a sequencing artifact. In a later analysis, a clonal expansion index was calculated for each public chain from normalized within-repertoire ranks of inferred template counts. Generation probabilities in a later analysis came from a VDJ recombination model fitted to out-of-frame rearrangements, and those results were checked against IGoR. Hypergeometric tests were used in a later analysis to score TCR-TCR, TCR-HLA and TCR-CMV co-occurrence, with a repertoire-size bias correction applied to the TCR pairs. In a later analysis, false discovery rates were estimated by permuting HLA or CMV assignments 20 times. A later analysis grouped co-occurring TCRs with DBSCAN, adding TCRdist sequence similarity when clustering within HLA-allele-positive subsets. Repertoires with fewer than 30,000 or more than 120,000 public chains were left out of co-occurrence clustering, as were five repertoires with anomalous nucleotide sharing. Entries here come from immuneACCESS through TCRdb and include only in-frame sequences with V and J called. Some clones fail to appear in such tables; in the studies checked, an unresolved V gene covers under half of the shortfall, and the cause of the remainder is unknown. V and J calls and clone size follow that table, whereas D and trimming were derived from the DNA. The sample table holds fewer than 150,000 clones, of which 77% were seen once. 4.9% of the sample goes to the ten largest clones.

The TCR was taken from a woman aged 50 to 65 in good health and CMV-seronegative. The sample was PBMCs.

The encoded CDR3 is CASSYSPMAYNEQFF. The DNA reads as follows: TGTGCCAGCAGTTACTCCCCTATGGCCTACAATGAGCAGTTCTTC. The V and J segments used are TRBV6-6 and TRBJ2-1; the D gene assignment is ambiguous. Spanning cysteine to phenylalanine, the CDR3 consists of 15 amino acids. Kept here is only the CDR3 DNA, which spans 45 bases and is read in frame from base 1. The germline V gene (reference sequence) supplies CDR1 MNHNY and CDR2 SVGAGI. Deletion took 0 bases off V and 2 bases off J, with a span of 8 bases between the germline ends.